The rows below give T cell receptor beta chains drawn from one sample of a study of OX40 agonist ivuxolimab in advanced cancers. The method was immunoSEQ multiplex PCR; TCRdb's version includes in-frame clones alone and lacks a portion of them. The sample shows 90,000 to 130,000 clones, about 92% of them seen only once. Sequencing was performed on CD4+ or CD8+ T cells sorted from blood, taken in a trial of the OX40 agonist ivuxolimab. These receptors originate from an adult with an advanced solid tumor such as melanoma, head and neck, liver or kidney cancer. Each CDR3 is given with its conserved first and last residue. The D gene is left open where the match is weak. Size tells how often a clone was seen (once, few, many) or the class of an expanded clone, and some rows leave it out.

>NA|NA|TRBJ2-7|13|TRBV15
TGTGCCACCAGCAGAGGTGGACAGCTAGAGCAGTACTTC
CATSRGGQLEQYF
>NA|NA|TRBJ2-3|15|TRBV6-5
TGTGCCAGCAGTCGAGGTGATATTCGCACAGATACGCAGTATTTT
CASSRGDIRTDTQYF
>NA|NA|TRBJ2-3|13|TRBV6-5
TGTGCCAGCAGTACGGAAACCACAGATACGCAGTATTTT
CASSTETTDTQYF
>NA|NA|TRBJ2-3|15|TRBV7-9
TGTGCCAGCAGCCTGCGGGACAGTAGGACAGATACGCAGTATTTT
CASSLRDSRTDTQYF
>NA|NA|TRBJ1-1|14|TRBV19
TGTGCCAGTAGTATTGGCTACAGGGCGACTGAAGCTTTCTTT
CASSIGYRATEAFF
>NA|TRBD2|TRBJ2-7|15|TRBV5-5
TGTGCCAGCAGCACTGAACTAGCGAATGCCTACGAGCAGTACTTC
CASSTELANAYEQYF
>few|TRBD2|TRBJ2-7|13|TRBV6-5
TGTGCCAGCAGTACTAGCGGGAGCATCGAGCAGTACTTC
CASSTSGSIEQYF
>NA|TRBD2|TRBJ2-1|14|TRBV2
TGTGCCAGCAGTATGGAGACGGGGGGGCCTGAGCAGTTCTTC
CASSMETGGPEQFF
>NA|NA|TRBJ2-5|15|TRBV5-4
TGTGCCAGCAGGCCGGATCTGCGGGGCCAAGAGACCCAGTACTTC
CASRPDLRGQETQYF
>NA|TRBD1|TRBJ1-5|15|TRBV7-9
TGTGCCAGCAGCTTAGACGACAGGGGAAATCAGCCCCAGCATTTT
CASSLDDRGNQPQHF
>NA|NA|TRBJ2-3|15|TRBV7-3
TGTGCCAGCAGCTTACAAGCAACTAGCACAGATACGCAGTATTTT
CASSLQATSTDTQYF
>NA|NA|TRBJ2-5|13|TRBV18
TGTGCCAGCTCACCCCCCCACCAAGAGACCCAGTACTTC
CASSPPHQETQYF
>once|NA|TRBJ1-5|16|TRBV7-6
TGTGCCAGCAGCTTAGCGTTCAGGGGTAGCAATCAGCCCCAGCATTTT
CASSLAFRGSNQPQHF
>NA|NA|TRBJ1-1|15|TRBV28
TGTGCCAGCACCGCTCTTGGGGTAGAGGGCACTGAAGCTTTCTTT
CASTALGVEGTEAFF
>NA|TRBD1|TRBJ1-5|16|TRBV6-1
TGTGCCAGCAGTGATCATGGACAGGCTCTCTATCAGCCCCAGCATTTT
CASSDHGQALYQPQHF
>NA|NA|TRBJ1-2|15|TRBV6-5
TGTGCCAGCAGTTACTCCGCCCCCCGGAACTATGGCTACACCTTC
CASSYSAPRNYGYTF
>NA|NA|TRBJ2-7|14|TRBV4-2
TGTGCCAGCAGCTTGGGGCTTTTCTCCTACGAGCAGTACTTC
CASSLGLFSYEQYF
>once|TRBD2|TRBJ2-3|17|TRBV11-2
TGTGCCAGCTCAGGGCTAGCGGGGGACCTAAAGTCAGATACGCAGTATTTT
CASSGLAGDLKSDTQYF
>NA|NA|TRBJ2-3|12|TRBV7-6
TGTGCCAGCAGCCCGGACACAGAGGCGCAGTATTTT
CASSPDTEAQYF
>NA|TRBD1|TRBJ1-1|15|TRBV27
TGTGCCAGCAGTGGGGTCAACAGGGGGCGAACTGAAGCTTTCTTT
CASSGVNRGRTEAFF
>NA|TRBD1|TRBJ1-2|15|TRBV9
TGTGCCAGCAGCCTCTCGACAGGGGGCAGCTATGGCTACACCTTC
CASSLSTGGSYGYTF
>NA|NA|TRBJ1-6|19|TRBV27
TGTGCCAGCGGCCCTCTCGACGGAATTCCGAGCTCCTATAATTCACCCCTCCACTTT
CASGPLDGIPSSYNSPLHF
>NA|TRBD2|TRBJ2-5|15|TRBV7-7
TGTACTAGCAGCTTACCTGGCGCGGGAGGAGAGACCCAGTACTTC
CTSSLPGAGGETQYF
>NA|NA|TRBJ1-2|15|TRBV29-1
TGCAGCGTTCAACATGGGGGGGAGGGGAACTATGGCTACACCTTC
CSVQHGGEGNYGYTF
>once|NA|TRBJ1-2|14|TRBV7-2
TGTGCCTCTAGTAGGGGAATTAATGAGTATGGCTACACCTTC
CASSRGINEYGYTF
>NA|TRBD1|TRBJ2-7|14|TRBV7-3
TGTGCCAGCAGCTTGGGACAGGGGGACGACGAGCAGTACTTC
CASSLGQGDDEQYF
>NA|NA|TRBJ1-6|14|TRBV19
TGTGCCAGTAGCCCGGTTGAGACAAATTCACCCCTCCACTTT
CASSPVETNSPLHF
>once|TRBD1|TRBJ2-7|15|TRBV4-3
TGCGCCAGCAGCCGACAGGGGTCGAGCTCCTACGAGCAGTACTTC
CASSRQGSSSYEQYF
>NA|NA|TRBJ1-1|12|TRBV27
TGTGCCAGCAGTTCGCTGGACAACGAAGCTTTCTTT
CASSSLDNEAFF
>NA|TRBD2|TRBJ2-3|14|TRBV27
TGTGCCAGCAGTGGACCGGGACTAGGAGATACGCAGTATTTT
CASSGPGLGDTQYF
>NA|NA|TRBJ2-3|15|TRBV9
TGTGCCAGCAGCGTAGCGGTGGGAGTCACAGATACGCAGTATTTT
CASSVAVGVTDTQYF
>NA|NA|TRBJ2-7|16|TRBV6-5
TGTGCCAGCAGTTACTCAAACCCGGGCGGTCCCTACGAGCAGTACTTC
CASSYSNPGGPYEQYF
>NA|NA|TRBJ2-2|15|TRBV7-3
TGTGCCAGCAGCTCTAGGACTACCGGAAGCGGGGAGCTGTTTTTT
CASSSRTTGSGELFF
>NA|NA|TRBJ2-1|15|TRBV7-2
TGTGCCAGCAGCTTTTTAAAGGGTCCCCGGAATGAGCAGTTCTTC
CASSFLKGPRNEQFF
>NA|NA|TRBJ1-2|14|TRBV6-1
TGTGCCAGCAGTGAAGGAGGTAGGACCTATGGCTACACCTTC
CASSEGGRTYGYTF
>NA|NA|TRBJ2-7|15|TRBV7-2
TGTGCCAGCAGCTTAAAATCGGGCGGACCGGCCGAGCAGTACTTC
CASSLKSGGPAEQYF
>NA|NA|TRBJ1-5|12|TRBV6-1
TGTGCCACTTGGAGGGGGGCGCAGCCCCAGCATTTT
CATWRGAQPQHF
>NA|NA|TRBJ2-1|14|TRBV7-2
TGTGCCAGCAGCCTATCCTTCCGCTACAATGAGCAGTTCTTC
CASSLSFRYNEQFF
>NA|NA|TRBJ1-1|14|TRBV19
TGTGCCAGTAGTATATTTGGGGCAGACACTGAAGCTTTCTTT
CASSIFGADTEAFF
>NA|NA|TRBJ1-1|12|TRBV7-9
TGTGCCAGCAGCTCGGTGAGCACTGAAGCTTTCTTT
CASSSVSTEAFF
>NA|NA|TRBJ2-5|12|TRBV15
TGTGCCACCAGCAGGGACGTAGAGACCCAGTACTTC
CATSRDVETQYF